The TCR beta chain under discussion was sequenced for a study of OX40 agonist ivuxolimab in advanced cancers. Study-wide context: The group had a mean age of about 60 years, ranged from roughly 20 to 79, and was just under 85% male. Checkpoint inhibitors had been given previously to roughly 40% of patients.

This clone is a singleton in its sample. Its antigen is undetermined. Findings and caveats of the study: Both CD4+ and CD8+ T cell populations in blood had undergone clonal expansion by week 6 at 0.1 to 3.0 mg/kg.

Germline V CDR1 and CDR2: GTSNPN, SVGIG (reference sequence). With 1 base removed from V and 7 bases from J, the gap between germline ends came to 17 bases. The CDR3 totals 14 residues. The table came from immunoSEQ multiplex PCR; TCRdb's copy has only in-frame clones and leaves some out. The data contain approximately 74,000 clones, around nine tenths of them singletons. Sequenced material: CD4+ or CD8+ T cells sorted from blood, taken in a trial of the OX40 agonist ivuxolimab. The chain joins TRBV30 to TRBJ2-7, with a possible D match to TRBD2 (6 bases). This TCR was sampled from an adult with an advanced solid tumor such as melanoma, head and neck, liver or kidney cancer. CDR3 bases: TGTGCCTGGAGTGCGCCGGGACTGATCGGGGAGCAGTACTTC. It codes for CAWSAPGLIGEQYF.